This T cell receptor beta chain was observed in a study of beta chain features in type 1 diabetes (dated by TCRdb to 2016 to 2019). Regarding the research as a whole: Mean age, gender distribution, total cell number and subset yield did not differ between patients and healthy donors. A total of just under 110,000,000 sorted cells were examined across all samples, and RNA yield correlated strongly with the number of cells per subset. The study compared TCRB repertoires of sorted circulating CD4+ T cell subsets between recently diagnosed type 1 diabetes patients and matched healthy donors. Whereas all 30 or so donors provided naive and central memory subsets, regulatory and stem cell-like memory subsets were isolated from just 8 patients and roughly eight healthy donors.

The entire isolated RNA was reverse transcribed using the High Capacity cDNA Reverse Transcription Kit, and thus expressed TCRB transcripts were sequenced. Naive, central memory and regulatory T cell samples underwent deep immunoSEQ sequencing, averaging around 4 million total reads per sample. Sorted cells were lysed in RLT buffer, and RNA was extracted using DNase-treated RNeasy Micro or Mini kits according to cell number. To prevent cross-contamination, every cell subset was processed on its own, while patient and healthy donor samples were processed together. Using the immunoSEQ multiplex PCR, TCRB sequences were amplified from cDNA into 87-bp fragments spanning the CDR3 region. Amplicons were sequenced on the Illumina HiSeq platform. The study's own analysis went as follows. PCR bias was computationally corrected using synthetic template baselines, reads within Hamming distance 2 were collapsed, and singletons that could not be merged were discarded. Reads were aligned to IMGT to assign V, D and J genes, CDR3 length, and insertions or deletions at six rearrangement sites. Within each subset, clonotype counts were normalized to sorted cell number, after which true diversity and Gini coefficients were computed with the tcR R package. The overlap coefficient, calculated on TCRB nucleotide sequences, was used to measure repertoire sharing. As a proxy for the pre-selection repertoire, out-of-frame TCRB sequences from naive cells were analyzed. TCRdb retrieved this table from immuneACCESS and kept in-frame rearrangements only. Not all clones are present; in checked studies, unresolved V genes account for under half, and no reason is known for the remainder. The V and J calls and the clone size are those of that table, but D and trimming were determined from the DNA. The sample table contains more than 350,000 clones; only one count was recorded for roughly 10% of them. The top ten constitute 0.046% of the sample.

Comment on this clone: Its antigen is not yet known. No much larger clone is present one base from it, and per-base qualities are unavailable.

Each donor gave one peripheral blood draw, averaging roughly 120 mL, which was collected into heparinised tubes. A BD FACSAria II and a panel including CD45RO, CCR7, CD25, CD127, CD95 and CD27 were used to sort naive, central memory, regulatory and stem cell-like memory CD4+ T cells. Every sorted population had a purity above 95%. PBMCs were isolated immediately by Lymphoprep density gradient centrifugation and stained directly without culture. To minimize batch effects, samples were stained and sorted in pairs, one healthy donor with one patient per experiment. Summary of the overall study and its limitations: Naive, central memory and regulatory TCRB repertoires appeared to be more similar among patients than among healthy donors. At VDJ recombination sites, patients with type 1 diabetes made fewer insertions and deleted more nucleotides, a pattern implying thymic rearrangement abnormalities. Because small numbers of individuals were included in the HLA sub-analyses, any influence of HLA type on TCRB rearrangement was left unresolved. Shorter templates might be favored by PCR, yet because patient and control samples were amplified and corrected together, any such skew would affect both groups equally. Because cDNA rather than genomic DNA was sequenced, highly expressing activated cells could have been over-represented, although no difference in activation and CD3 levels was found between groups. Type 1 diabetes patients showed a moderate but significant shortening of TCRB CDR3 length in all four CD4+ subsets.

Measured from the cysteine to the phenylalanine, the CDR3 is 14 residues long. Only the CDR3 part of the read is kept: 42 bases, read in frame from the first base. The V and J ends are trimmed by 2 bases and 4 bases, leaving 11 bases between them. CDR1 and CDR2 were assigned from the germline V gene as MGHDK and SYGVNS. Sequenced material: naive CD4+ T cells from blood. The cell subset or site label on this specimen signifies: true naive CD4+ T cells. The sequence came from a woman between 18 and 30 years old in good health. The chain employs TRBV25-1 and TRBJ1-2, with no reliable assignment of the D segment. CDR3 sequence: CASSEPGFTYGYTF. The DNA reads TGTGCCAGCAGTGAACCGGGATTTACCTATGGCTACACCTTC.